Listed below are T cell receptor beta chains from one sample, sequenced in a study. TCRdb reprocessed the RT-PCR reads with MiXCR, giving one entry per CDR3 protein. This table has about 700,000 distinct CDR3 sequences, approximately 15% appearing once. Sequencing input: memory CD4+ T cells from blood. These receptor sequences come from a female donor in good health, serving as a healthy control. Both conserved end residues are part of each CDR3. Fields, in order: J gene, V gene, D gene, clone size, CDR3 protein, CDR3 DNA. The D gene is left open where the match is weak. Clone size, where shown, is once, few, many, or a class for clones that have expanded.

j_call: TRBJ2-4
v_call: TRBV5-4
d_call: TRBD2
clone_size: .
cdr3_aa: CASSSWTSRSSNIQYF
cdr3_nt: TGTGCCAGCAGCTCCTGGACTAGCAGATCCTCGAACATTCAGTACTTC

j_call: TRBJ2-1
v_call: TRBV12-3/TRBV12-4
d_call: TRBD2
clone_size: .
cdr3_aa: CASSFGLVAGGNEQFF
cdr3_nt: TGTGCCAGCAGTTTTGGACTGGTAGCGGGAGGTAATGAGCAGTTCTTC

j_call: TRBJ2-3
v_call: TRBV4-2
d_call: .
clone_size: .
cdr3_aa: CASSQDPGYYTDTQYF
cdr3_nt: TGTGCCAGCAGCCAAGATCCAGGTTACTACACAGATACGCAGTATTTT

j_call: TRBJ2-3
v_call: TRBV4-2
d_call: TRBD2
clone_size: many
cdr3_aa: CASSQDGVAGVADTQYF
cdr3_nt: TGTGCCAGCAGCCAAGATGGAGTAGCGGGAGTCGCAGATACGCAGTATTTT

j_call: TRBJ2-7
v_call: TRBV28
d_call: TRBD2
clone_size: .
cdr3_aa: CASSLVGAASGRSYEQYF
cdr3_nt: TGTGCCAGCAGTTTAGTAGGAGCGGCTAGCGGGAGGTCCTACGAGCAGTACTTC

j_call: TRBJ2-7
v_call: TRBV10-2
d_call: .
clone_size: many
cdr3_aa: CASSESEEYYPYHF
cdr3_nt: TGCGCCAGCAGTGAGTCGGAGGAATACTATCCTTATCACTTC

j_call: TRBJ2-7
v_call: TRBV20-1
d_call: TRBD2
clone_size: few
cdr3_aa: CSARDLPSGSSTYEQYF
cdr3_nt: TGCAGTGCTAGAGATTTGCCTAGCGGGAGTTCCACCTACGAGCAGTACTTC

j_call: TRBJ1-1
v_call: TRBV2
d_call: .
clone_size: few
cdr3_aa: CASSEEGGGDTEAFF
cdr3_nt: TGTGCCAGCAGTGAGGAGGGCGGAGGGGACACTGAAGCTTTCTTT

j_call: TRBJ2-1
v_call: TRBV28
d_call: TRBD2
clone_size: .
cdr3_aa: CASNPSAGESYNEQFF
cdr3_nt: TGTGCCAGCAACCCCTCAGCGGGAGAATCATACAATGAGCAGTTCTTC

j_call: TRBJ1-2
v_call: TRBV4-2
d_call: .
clone_size: few
cdr3_aa: CASSQEGNSIDNGYTF
cdr3_nt: TGTGCCAGCAGCCAAGAAGGAAACAGTATCGATAATGGCTACACCTTC

j_call: TRBJ1-5
v_call: TRBV10-3
d_call: .
clone_size: many
cdr3_aa: CAISESGGIGSQPQHF
cdr3_nt: TGTGCCATCAGTGAGTCTGGGGGGATTGGCAGTCAGCCCCAGCATTTT

j_call: TRBJ1-1
v_call: TRBV5-1
d_call: .
clone_size: .
cdr3_aa: CASSSTGGSYTPFF
cdr3_nt: TGCGCCAGCAGCTCCACCGGGGGCTCATATACTCCTTTCTTT